A single sample gave rise to the 5 T cell receptor beta chains below, sequenced in a study of T cells after yellow fever vaccination. TCRdb processed the 5' RACE reads anew with MiXCR; each CDR3 protein has one entry. The profile shows a few hundred thousand distinct CDR3 sequences, more than 5.5% of them singletons. The sample consisted of PBMCs, taken 5 days after the yellow fever booster vaccination. The receptors come from a man aged 25 to 45 who received the YFV17D yellow fever vaccine.

This clonotype was detected only a few times. V is TRBV5-1 and J is TRBJ1-2; TRBD1 aligns across 10 bases. Germline loops: CDR1 SGHRS, CDR2 YFSETQ. With V trimmed by 4 bases and J by 6 bases, 6 bases remained unmatched. This CDR3 spans 14 amino acids. This chain's CDR3 is CASSPSGQGNGYTF. The CDR3, as DNA: TGCGCCAGCAGCCCCTCGGGACAGGGGAATGGCTACACCTTC.

The chain has TRBV27 and TRBJ2-3; 12 positions match TRBD2. From germline, CDR1 is MNHEY and CDR2 SMNVEV (reference sequence). The length of the CDR3 is 17 residues. J lost 7 bases, V lost 5 bases, and 13 bases had no gene match. For the CDR3, the DNA is TGTGCCAGCAGTCCCCACCGATCGACTAGCGGGAGATATACGCAGTATTTT. It translates to CASSPHRSTSGRYTQYF.

This clonotype was seen ten or more times. J is TRBJ2-2 and V is TRBV5-1; D gene unclear. The V and J ends lost 7 bases and 6 bases respectively, with 13 bases between them. The CDR3 runs 13 residues. Per the germline V gene, CDR1 is SGHRS and CDR2 is YFSETQ. CDR3 amino acids: CASGVELSGELFF. Written as DNA, the CDR3 is TGCGCCAGCGGAGTAGAGCTGTCCGGGGAGCTGTTTTTT.

This clonotype came up many times. The rearrangement links TRBV12-3 or TRBV12-4 to TRBJ2-4, with a tentative D call TRBD2 (6 bases). This CDR3 comprises 15 residues. V was clipped by 1 base and J by 0 bases, with 7 bases between them. CDR3 nucleotide sequence: TGTGCCAGCAGTTTAGGCGGGATAGCCAAAAACATTCAGTACTTC. Protein sequence: CASSLGGIAKNIQYF.

This clonotype came up many times. V gene TRBV19 combines with J gene TRBJ2-2; TRBD2 matches 9 bases. Germline V gene sequence: CDR1 LNHDA, CDR2 SQIVND (reference sequence). V shed 0 bases and J 3 bases; nucleotides not matched to a gene: 2. The CDR3 loop spans 16 amino acids. CDR3 DNA sequence: TGTGCCAGTAGTATAGAACTAGCGGGTTACACCGGGGAGCTGTTTTTT. Its translation is CASSIELAGYTGELFF.